Listed here are 30 T cell receptor beta chains from one sample, sequenced in a study of blood T cell repertoires in COVID-19 (dated by TCRdb to the early 2020s). The library was obtained by the immunoSEQ multiplex PCR assay. TCRdb retrieved this table from immuneACCESS and kept in-frame rearrangements only. Not all clones are present; in checked studies, unresolved V genes account for under half, and no reason is known for the remainder. This sample gives 200,000 to 250,000 clones in total; 90% of them show up just once. Less than 1.5% of the sample comes from the top ten. The sample taken for sequencing was PBMCs or T cells enriched from blood (not recorded which). Every receptor here comes from a man under 40 who had recovered from COVID-19.

This chain links TRBV7-9 with TRBJ2-3, with 11 nucleotides matching TRBD2. V shed 0 bases and J 4 bases; nucleotides not matched to a gene: 12. This CDR3 comprises 19 residues. Germline-derived CDR1 and CDR2 are SEHNR and FQNEAQ (reference sequence). In DNA, the CDR3 is TGTGCCAGCAGCTTAGCGCTTATTAGCGGGAGGGCCCGGGCAGATACGCAGTATTTT. Translation gives CASSLALISGRARADTQYF.

The V and J genes are TRBV30 and TRBJ2-7; TRBD1 aligns across 9 bases. In germline, CDR1 is GTSNPN, CDR2 SVGIG (reference sequence). The CDR3 runs to 13 residues. V lost 5 bases and J lost 5; bases outside the gene matches: 7. In DNA form, the CDR3 reads TGTGCCTGGGGACAGGGGAAAATCCACGAGCAGTACTTC. Translation: CAWGQGKIHEQYF.

The V call is TRBV15, the J call TRBJ1-6; 8 nucleotides align to TRBD1. The CDR3 is 17 residues long. Germline CDR1 LNHNV, CDR2 YYDKDF (reference sequence). V trimming: 0 bases; J trimming: 7 bases; junction bases outside the gene matches: 8. CDR3 sequence reads: CATSRDLRTGKNSPLHF. The CDR3 bases are TGTGCCACCAGCAGAGATCTCCGGACAGGGAAGAATTCACCCCTCCACTTT.

The J gene is TRBJ1-1, the V gene TRBV7-6; 7 nucleotides line up with TRBD1. The V segment lost 2 bases and the J segment 7 bases; nucleotides outside the gene matches: 7. The CDR3 contains 14 residues. Germline lookup yields CDR1 SGHVS and CDR2 FNYEAQ. Here the CDR3 DNA reads TGTGCCAGCAGCTTAAACGACAGGGCGAGTGAAGCTTTCTTT. Amino acid sequence: CASSLNDRASEAFF.

This chain uses TRBV10-3 with TRBJ2-5; weak D call: TRBD1 (5 bases). The V end lost 2 bases, the J end lost 3 bases, and 10 bases lay between the germline ends. Germline values: CDR1 ENHRY, CDR2 SYGVKD. This CDR3 comprises 14 residues. The CDR3: CAISEAGQEETQYF. The CDR3 DNA is TGTGCCATCAGTGAGGCAGGGCAGGAAGAGACCCAGTACTTC.

The rearrangement joins TRBV2 to TRBJ2-7, with TRBD1 matching 7 bases. After removal of 6 bases from V and 6 bases from J, the junction contained 5 bases not matched to a gene. This CDR3 spans 12 amino acids. Germline CDR1 is SNHLY and CDR2 is FYNNEI. The CDR3 DNA reads as TGTGCCAGCAGCTGGACAGGTGCCGAGCAGTACTTC. It specifies CASSWTGAEQYF.

The V call is TRBV19, the J call TRBJ1-1; the D is unclear. The CDR3 covers 14 residues. Germline CDR1 is LNHDA and CDR2 is SQIVND (reference sequence). Trimming took 4 bases from V and 11 from J, leaving 20 bases between them. In nucleotides, the CDR3 is TGTGCCAGTAGTAGAGTGGTCGGACTACTCGGGGCTTTCTTT. Translation: CASSRVVGLLGAFF.

The table lists this clone with a count of one. The chain uses TRBV24-1 and TRBJ2-7, with a tentative D call TRBD2 (5 bases). Trimming shortened V by 5 bases and J by 2 bases, and 9 bases separated the two germline ends. Germline V gene data show CDR1 as KGHDR and CDR2 as SFDVKD. The CDR3 runs 13 residues. CDR3 amino acids: CATSGGLAYEQYF. CDR3 DNA: TGTGCCACCAGTGGAGGACTGGCCTACGAGCAGTACTTC.

The V call is TRBV28, the J call TRBJ2-2; D is uncertain. V was trimmed by 6 bases and J by 4 bases, leaving 15 bases between them. This CDR3 is 15 amino acids long. Germline V gene sequence: CDR1 MDHEN, CDR2 SYDVKM. This CDR3 reads CASSIASGLTGELFF. The DNA for the CDR3 is TGTGCCAGCAGCATCGCTTCGGGTCTCACCGGGGAGCTGTTTTTT.

CDR3: CASAPKGGYEVTGELFF. In nucleotides, the CDR3 is TGTGCCAGTGCCCCAAAAGGAGGTTATGAGGTCACCGGGGAGCTGTTTTTT. The rearrangement uses TRBV11-3 and TRBJ2-2, with D possibly being TRBD2 (5 bases). CDR3 length equals 17 residues. CDR1 and CDR2 (germline): SGHNT, YENEEA. The V end lost 9 bases, the J end lost 4 bases, and 24 bases lay between the germline ends.

The chain recombines TRBV19 with TRBJ1-3, with 8 bases identical to TRBD1. The CDR3 runs to 16 residues. Germline lookup yields CDR1 LNHDA and CDR2 SQIVND (reference sequence). Trimming at V came to 3 bases and at J to 0 bases, leaving 4 bases not matched to a gene. CDR3 in amino acids: CASSIGTGGSGNTIYF. CDR3 coding DNA: TGTGCCAGTAGTATCGGAACAGGGGGCTCTGGAAACACCATATATTTT.

The V and J genes are TRBV25-1 and TRBJ1-6; a weak D match, TRBD1 (5 bases). The CDR3 runs to 14 residues. V was clipped by 0 bases and J by 5 bases, with 5 bases between them. Looked up from germline, CDR1 is MGHDK and CDR2 is SYGVNS. DNA for the CDR3: TGTGCCAGCAGTGAATACAGGGATAATTCACCCCTCCACTTT. Its protein product is CASSEYRDNSPLHF.

The chain joins TRBV19 to TRBJ2-7, with 9 bases identical to TRBD1. Trimming at V came to 3 bases and at J to 5 bases, leaving 8 bases not matched to a gene. This CDR3 contains 15 residues. The germline V gene has CDR1 LNHDA and CDR2 SQIVND (reference sequence). CDR3 DNA: TGTGCCAGTAGTATCACGGGACAGGGTTTCCACGAGCAGTACTTC. Translated: CASSITGQGFHEQYF.

The CDR3 is CASSLGGTYEQYF. CDR3 nucleotides: TGTGCCAGCAGCTTGGGAGGGACCTACGAGCAGTACTTC. The chain joins TRBV5-6 to TRBJ2-7, with D tentatively TRBD2 (5 bases). Germline lookup yields CDR1 SGHDT and CDR2 YYEEEE. V was shortened by 0 bases and J by 2 bases, with 6 bases between the two germline ends. This CDR3 spans 13 amino acids.

This chain links TRBV21-1 with TRBJ1-2. TRBV21-1 is a pseudogene locus. The CDR3 runs 17 residues. The DNA of the CDR3 is TGTGCCAGCAGCATCATGGATCGGGGAGAAGCTAACTATGGCTACACCTTC. As protein: CASSIMDRGEANYGYTF.

A single count supports this clone. CDR3 sequence: CASRWGGSGWTEAFF. CDR3 sequence (DNA): TGTGCCAGCAGATGGGGAGGGAGCGGATGGACTGAAGCTTTCTTT. The J gene is TRBJ1-1, the V gene TRBV6-5; D is ambiguous. Looked up from germline, CDR1 is MNHEY and CDR2 is SVGAGI. The CDR3 covers 15 residues. The ends were cut back, 6 bases at V and 5 bases at J, with 19 bases in the middle.

The V and J genes are TRBV9 and TRBJ1-2, with TRBD1 matching over 8 bases. The J segment lost 5 bases and the V segment lost 0 bases, leaving 6 bases of the junction unmatched. Germline V gives CDR1 SGDLS, CDR2 YYNGEE. CDR3 length: 15 amino acids. The CDR3, as DNA: TGTGCCAGCAGCGTAGAGGCAGGGGGCAGGTATGGCTACACCTTC. It translates to CASSVEAGGRYGYTF.

The chain recombines TRBV27 with TRBJ1-4; 9 positions match TRBD1. Losses at the gene ends were 5 bases for V and 7 bases for J; bases not matched to a gene: 8. Looked up from germline, CDR1 is MNHEY and CDR2 is SMNVEV (reference sequence). This CDR3 region has 15 residues. The CDR3 loop reads CASSPTDRGVEKLFF. DNA of the CDR3: TGTGCCAGCAGTCCTACGGACAGGGGAGTTGAAAAACTGTTTTTT.

This clone was recorded once. The CDR3 sequence: CASSLAAHNEQFF. The CDR3 DNA is TGTGCCAGCAGCTTAGCAGCCCACAATGAGCAGTTCTTC. The chain combines TRBV7-6 with TRBJ2-1; D is uncertain. The germline gives CDR1 SGHVS, CDR2 FNYEAQ. The CDR3 spans 13 residues. V shed 0 bases and J shed 5 bases, with 5 bases lying between them.

This chain uses TRBV5-1 with TRBJ2-1; 8 bases fit TRBD1. The CDR3 has 15 amino acids. CDR1 is SGHRS, CDR2 YFSETQ, per germline. V dropped 3 bases and J dropped 7; count of bases not matched to a gene: 9. This CDR3 reads CASSSEGQGANEQFF. Written as DNA, the CDR3 is TGCGCCAGCAGCTCTGAGGGGCAGGGGGCGAATGAGCAGTTCTTC.

The V gene is TRBV12-3 or TRBV12-4, the J gene TRBJ2-3; maybe TRBD2 (6 bases). The CDR3 contains 13 residues. V was shortened by 4 bases and J by 4 bases, with 9 bases between the two germline ends. The CDR3 here is CASSYGTADTQYF. The CDR3 bases are TGTGCCAGCAGTTATGGGACTGCAGATACGCAGTATTTT.

In DNA, the CDR3 is TGTGCCAGAAGCTTGCAAGGCACTTTGACAGGTCGTGCAATGGACGGGGATTCACCCCTCCACTTT. It yields the protein CARSLQGTLTGRAMDGDSPLHF. V is TRBV5-3 and J is TRBJ1-6, with D tentatively TRBD1 (6 bases). TRBV5-3 is labeled an ORF, and its function is uncertain. Trimming left V 1 base short and J 8 bases short, with 34 bases between. The CDR3 consists of 22 residues.

The V gene is TRBV9, the J gene TRBJ2-1, with a tentative D call TRBD1 (6 bases). Looked up from germline, CDR1 is SGDLS and CDR2 is YYNGEE. This CDR3 has 18 amino acids. V was trimmed by 1 base and J by 1 base, leaving 18 bases between them. CDR3 DNA sequence: TGTGCCAGCAGCGTAACAGGGTTAATTCTTACATCCTACAATGAGCAGTTCTTC. Protein: CASSVTGLILTSYNEQFF.

The chain couples TRBV21-1 to TRBJ2-7; no DNA check was done on the table's D call, TRBD1. TRBV21-1 has pseudogene status. The CDR3 is 23 residues long. The CDR3 region has the DNA TGTGCCAGCAGCAAGCCGGGACAGGGTAACGTGACTAGCACCGATCGGGGCTCCTACGAGCAGTACTTC. As protein: CASSKPGQGNVTSTDRGSYEQYF.

The chain links TRBV6-2 or TRBV6-3 to TRBJ2-5, with 8 bases aligning to TRBD1. The CDR3 extends over 16 amino acids. CDR1 MNHEY and CDR2 SVGEGT come from the germline V gene. Trimming removed 6 bases from V and 2 bases from J; junction bases left unmatched: 11. CDR3 residues: CASSLRTGKKQETQYF. The CDR3 nucleotides read TGTGCCAGCAGCCTGAGGACAGGGAAGAAGCAAGAGACCCAGTACTTC.

The chain uses TRBV4-3 and TRBJ2-2, with TRBD1 matching over 11 bases. CDR3 length: 17 amino acids. Germline assignment: CDR1 LGHNA and CDR2 YSLEER. Germline trimming cut 3 bases from V and 4 bases from J; bases unmatched to any gene: 7. CDR3 bases: TGCGCCAGCAGCCAGAAAGCGGGACAGGGGGTCACCGGGGAGCTGTTTTTT. It translates to CASSQKAGQGVTGELFF.

The chain links TRBV29-1 to TRBJ2-1; the match to TRBD1 covers 7 bases. This CDR3 comprises 15 residues. Germline V CDR1 and CDR2: SQVTM, ANQGSEA. V trimming: 2 bases; J trimming: 2 bases; junction bases outside the gene matches: 6. In nucleotides, the CDR3 is TGCAGCGTTGAACTGGACAGGCCGCCCTACAATGAGCAGTTCTTC. Translated, it gives CSVELDRPPYNEQFF.

In its sample, this clone was seen once. The genes are TRBV24-1 and TRBJ2-6; unclear D gene. Per the germline V gene, CDR1 is KGHDR and CDR2 is SFDVKD. The CDR3 spans 15 residues. V was clipped by 5 bases and J by 0 bases, with 7 bases between them. The chain's CDR3 is CATSGIGSGANVLTF. CDR3 sequence (DNA): TGTGCCACCAGTGGTATCGGCTCTGGGGCCAACGTCCTGACTTTC.

The genes are TRBV3-1 (or the pseudogene TRBV3-2) and TRBJ1-2; 10 bases are a match to TRBD1. Germline V CDR1 and CDR2: LGHDT, YNNKEL (reference sequence). This CDR3 has 17 residues. The trim removed 0 bases at V and 2 bases at J, leaving 6 bases unmatched. This CDR3 reads CASSQEEGTGENYGYTF. DNA of the CDR3: TGTGCCAGCAGCCAAGAAGAGGGGACAGGGGAAAACTATGGCTACACCTTC.

The J gene is TRBJ2-7, the V gene TRBV7-9; 9 bases are a match to TRBD1. The CDR3 spans 15 residues. The V gene end was trimmed by 4 bases and the J gene end by 3 bases; junction bases not matched to a gene: 7. CDR1 and CDR2 from the germline V gene are SEHNR and FQNEAQ (reference sequence). The CDR3 DNA reads TGTGCCAGCAGCTACGGACAGGGGCTGTACTACGAGCAGTACTTC. This translates into CASSYGQGLYYEQYF.